This T cell receptor (beta chain) originates from a study of shared clonotypes between healthy human individuals. Study findings and constraints: Generation of non-shared clonotypes was less probable than generation of clonotypes shared by all four donors.

Using immunoSEQ multiplex PCR, the repertoire was profiled, and TCRdb retains in-frame clones only, with some absent. The sample lists 550,000 to 600,000 clones, about 98% occurring once. For this clone: Its antigen is not identified.

Terminally differentiated effector memory CD45RA+ cells were excluded from the naive CD8 cells, which were CD45RO-negative and positively selected for CCR7. Adults of Caucasian background living in Nashville, Tennessee made up all donors. Sequenced: naive CD8+ T cells sorted from blood. The TCR originated in a young man in good health.

CDR3 sequence reads: CASSQSFGNEQFF. CDR3 DNA: TGCGCCAGCAGCCAATCCTTCGGCAATGAGCAGTTCTTC. The genes are TRBV4-3 and TRBJ2-1; D not certain. Germline V lookup: CDR1 LGHNA, CDR2 YSLEER. The CDR3 contains 13 residues. Trimming cost V 2 bases and J 6 bases, with 8 bases left between them.